This entry lists 27 T cell receptor beta chains sequenced from one sample in a study of blood T cell repertoires in COVID-19. TCRdb's copy holds only in-frame clones and misses some; the assay was immunoSEQ multiplex PCR. The table lists about 67,000 clones, about 87% of them singletons. Sequenced material: peripheral blood. These TCRs come from a man in his forties or fifties with active COVID-19.

CDR3 coding DNA: TGTGCCAGCAGCCAAGTGGCCGGGAACTCCTACGAGCAGTACTTC. Its protein is CASSQVAGNSYEQYF. The chain employs TRBV3-1 (or the pseudogene TRBV3-2) and TRBJ2-7, with a possible D match to TRBD2 (5 bases). Deletions cut 1 base from V and 0 bases from J, with 10 bases between. CDR3 length: 15 residues. In germline, CDR1 is LGHDT, CDR2 YNNKEL (reference sequence).

The chain carries TRBV19 and TRBJ2-1, with 7 bases that match TRBD1. The CDR3 spans 13 residues. Trimming cost V 5 bases and J 4 bases; bases outside gene matches: 2. Looked up from germline, CDR1 is LNHDA and CDR2 is SQIVND (reference sequence). CDR3: CASSATGYNEQFF. The CDR3 DNA reads as TGTGCCAGTAGTGCGACAGGGTACAATGAGCAGTTCTTC.

The chain links TRBV28 to TRBJ2-1, with 9 bases matching TRBD2. Trimming removed 2 bases from V and 7 bases from J; junction bases left unmatched: 6. There are 15 residues in the CDR3. In germline, CDR1 is MDHEN, CDR2 SYDVKM. CDR3 nucleotides: TGTGCCAGCAGTTTAAGGCGGGAGGGACAGAATGAGCAGTTCTTC. It codes for CASSLRREGQNEQFF.

The chain recombines TRBV4-1 with TRBJ2-5; 11 bases match TRBD2. The CDR3 has 17 amino acids. The V gene's germline CDR1 is MGHRA and CDR2 YSYEKL. After removal of 2 bases from V and 5 bases from J, the junction contained 10 bases not matched to a gene. CDR3 bases: TGCGCCAGCAGCCAAACAAGTGGGGCTAGCGGGAGGGAGACCCAGTACTTC. As protein: CASSQTSGASGRETQYF.

This sequence joins TRBV11-3 and TRBJ2-3; 7 bases map to TRBD1. This CDR3 region has 14 residues. V gave up 0 bases and J gave up 12 bases; unmatched junction bases: 9. The germline CDR1 and CDR2 sequences are SGHNT and YENEEA. The CDR3 region has the DNA TGTGCCAGCAGCTTAGACCCAATGGACAGGAGCCAGTATTTT. It codes for CASSLDPMDRSQYF.

The chain recombines TRBV4-2 with TRBJ2-6; TRBD1 matches at 7 bases. CDR3 length: 18 residues. Germline values: CDR1 LGHNA, CDR2 YNFKEQ. The junction had 7 bases not matched to a gene; V was cut back by 2 bases and J by 0 bases. The CDR3 region is CASSQPDRVSSGANVLTF. The CDR3 DNA reads TGTGCCAGCAGCCAACCTGACAGGGTCAGCTCTGGGGCCAACGTCCTGACTTTC.

The genes are TRBV3-1 (or the pseudogene TRBV3-2) and TRBJ1-2; 7 bases fit TRBD1. CDR1 and CDR2 from the germline V gene are LGHDT and YNNKEL (reference sequence). With 1 base clipped from V and 5 bases from J, the junction kept 7 bases outside the gene matches. This CDR3 is built from 15 residues. The CDR3 is CASSQADRFGYGYTF. The CDR3 DNA follows: TGTGCCAGCAGCCAAGCGGACAGGTTTGGGTATGGCTACACCTTC.

The rearrangement joins TRBV6-6 to TRBJ2-2; 7 nucleotides line up with TRBD2. The CDR3 loop spans 16 amino acids. Looked up from germline, CDR1 is MNHNY and CDR2 is SVGAGI (reference sequence). V shed 8 bases, J shed 7 bases, and the junction held 16 bases outside the gene matches. CDR3 in amino acids: CASRELAGVVGGELFF. CDR3 sequence (DNA): TGTGCCAGCCGGGAATTGGCGGGAGTAGTTGGCGGGGAGCTGTTTTTT.

This chain uses TRBV30 with TRBJ1-6; D might be TRBD1 (6 bases). Trimming took 2 bases from V and 5 from J, leaving 10 bases between them. The germline V gene encodes CDR1 GTSNPN and CDR2 SVGIG (reference sequence). The CDR3 covers 14 residues. CDR3 DNA sequence: TGTGCCTGGAGTCGGACAGAGAATAATTCACCCCTCCACTTT. Its translation is CAWSRTENNSPLHF.

The V gene is TRBV14, the J gene TRBJ1-1, with no clear D. The CDR3 is 13 amino acids. Between the trimmed V and J ends, which lost 1 base and 5 bases, there was a span of 8 bases. CDR1 is SGHDN, CDR2 FVKESK, per germline. DNA for the CDR3: TGTGCCAGCAGCCAAGCCCCGGGTACTGAAGCTTTCTTT. Its translation: CASSQAPGTEAFF. The full variable domain, its missing parts supplied by reference TRBV14 and TRBJ1-1, is EAGVTQFPSHSVIEKGQTVTLRCDPISGHDNLYWYRRVMGKEIKFLLHFVKESKQDESGMPNNRFLAERTGGTYSTLKVQPAELEDSGVYFCASSQAPGTEAFFGQGTRLTVV.

This rearrangement joins TRBV18 to TRBJ2-1; D is undetermined. Germline values: CDR1 KGHSH, CDR2 LQKENI. V was cut by 4 bases and J by 0 bases, with 16 bases left in between. CDR3 length: 17 amino acids. CDR3 DNA sequence: TGTGCCAGCTCACTGAACAGCCTTCAAAGCTCCTACAATGAGCAGTTCTTC. Protein product: CASSLNSLQSSYNEQFF. The whole variable domain, filled in from reference TRBV18 and TRBJ2-1, reads NAGVMQNPRHLVRRRGQEARLRCSPMKGHSHVYWYRQLPEEGLKFMVYLQKENIIDESGMPKERFSAEFPKEGPSILRIQQVVRGDSAAYFCASSLNSLQSSYNEQFFGPGTRLTVL.

This chain connects TRBV19 to TRBJ1-1; 7 bases map to TRBD1. Looked up from germline, CDR1 is LNHDA and CDR2 is SQIVND (reference sequence). The CDR3 extends over 14 amino acids. J lost 12 bases, V lost 6 bases, and 16 bases had no gene match. The CDR3 reads CASSQYGRGQVPFF. The DNA of the CDR3 is TGTGCCAGTAGCCAATATGGAAGGGGGCAAGTTCCTTTCTTT.

The chain is built from TRBV4-1 and TRBJ2-1; weak D call: TRBD2 (6 bases). The V end lost 4 bases, the J end lost 3 bases, and 13 bases lay between the germline ends. The CDR3 spans 15 residues. Germline CDR1 MGHRA, CDR2 YSYEKL. The CDR3 here is CASSLMAGYYNEQFF. CDR3 DNA: TGCGCCAGCAGCCTGATGGCGGGATACTACAATGAGCAGTTCTTC.

This chain connects TRBV9 to TRBJ2-1; 10 bases map to TRBD1. The germline V gene encodes CDR1 SGDLS and CDR2 YYNGEE. This CDR3 contains 12 residues. V lost 4 bases, J lost 14 bases, and 6 bases stayed unmatched. CDR3 bases: TGTGCCAGCAGCACCCCCGGGACAGGGGAGTTCTTC. This gives the protein CASSTPGTGEFF. The full variable domain, in which reference TRBV9 and TRBJ2-1 provide the parts outside the CDR3, is DSGVTQTPKHLITATGQRVTLRCSPRSGDLSVYWYQQSLDQGLQFLIQYYNGEERAKGNILERFSAQQFPDLHSELNLSSLELGDSALYFCASSTPGTGEFFGPGTRLTVL.

This chain joins TRBV4-3 and TRBJ2-2; 8 nucleotides align to TRBD2. Germline V gene lookup returns CDR1 LGHNA and CDR2 YSLEER. V shed 0 bases and J 4 bases; nucleotides not matched to a gene: 10. The CDR3 extends over 18 amino acids. The CDR3 DNA sequence: TGCGCCAGCAGCCAAGAAAAAGCGGGAGCGACCTTCACCGGGGAGCTGTTTTTT. Translation gives CASSQEKAGATFTGELFF.

The chain employs TRBV5-1 and TRBJ2-3; TRBD2 agrees at 8 bases. Trimming removed 4 bases from V and 2 bases from J; junction bases left unmatched: 6. Germline assignment: CDR1 SGHRS and CDR2 YFSETQ. The CDR3 length is 15 residues. The CDR3 bases are TGCGCCAGCAGCGCCCAGCGGGAGTACACAGATACGCAGTATTTT. Translation gives CASSAQREYTDTQYF.

CDR3 in amino acids: CASSIHGQGEDTEAFF. CDR3 nucleotide sequence: TGTGCCAGCAGCATTCACGGACAGGGCGAGGACACTGAAGCTTTCTTT. The chain employs TRBV4-2 and TRBJ1-1, with 8 bases lining up with TRBD1. CDR3 length: 16 residues. Germline V gene sequence: CDR1 LGHNA, CDR2 YNFKEQ. V lost 5 bases and J lost 3; bases outside the gene matches: 11.

Notes on this clone: The junction departs from the called germline gene at one end, perhaps through a read error. The V gene is TRBV25-1, the J gene TRBJ1-1; D is unclear. Germline loops: CDR1 MGHDK, CDR2 SYGVNS. The CDR3 runs to 12 residues. Written as DNA, the CDR3 is TGTGCCAGCAGTGAATATAACAGTGAAGCTTTCTTT. Amino acids: CASSEYNSEAFF.

The genes are TRBV12-3 or TRBV12-4 and TRBJ1-2; 7 bases are shared with TRBD1. The ends lost 4 bases at V and 3 bases at J; junction bases unmatched: 2. The CDR3 contains 13 residues. CDR3 loop: CASSYTGDYGYTF. CDR3 bases: TGTGCCAGCAGTTATACAGGGGACTATGGCTACACCTTC.

For the CDR3, the DNA is TGTGCCAGCAGCTTAAGTCGGACAGCGAAACACACCGGGGAGCTGTTTTTT. Protein sequence: CASSLSRTAKHTGELFF. The chain joins TRBV7-2 to TRBJ2-2; weak D call: TRBD1 (6 bases). Trimming cost V 2 bases and J 3 bases, with 16 bases left between them. There are 17 residues in the CDR3. The germline gives CDR1 SGHTA, CDR2 FQGNSA.

This chain uses TRBV27 with TRBJ2-2, with a weak D call TRBD2 (5 bases). The length of the CDR3 is 15 residues. From germline, CDR1 is MNHEY and CDR2 SMNVEV (reference sequence). Trimming removed 7 bases at V and 3 bases at J, with 15 bases between. CDR3: CASTGLGRYTGELFF. CDR3 coding DNA: TGTGCCAGCACGGGCTTAGGGAGATACACCGGGGAGCTGTTTTTT.

The V call is TRBV9, the J call TRBJ2-1; TRBD1 aligns across 9 bases. The J segment lost 8 bases and the V segment lost 4 bases, leaving 10 bases of the junction unmatched. The germline V gene encodes CDR1 SGDLS and CDR2 YYNGEE. The CDR3 is 15 residues long. The CDR3 nucleotides read TGTGCCAGCAGCCCCGGGACAGGGTTTCTGGATGAGCAGTTCTTC. Translating it yields CASSPGTGFLDEQFF.

The genes are TRBV28 and TRBJ2-1; tentative D call: TRBD2 (5 bases). With 5 bases removed from V and 8 bases from J, the gap between germline ends came to 16 bases. The V gene's germline CDR1 is MDHEN and CDR2 SYDVKM. This CDR3 has 14 residues. DNA for the CDR3: TGTGCCAGCAGTACGCTGGGAGATGCGTATGAGCAGTTCTTC. It specifies CASSTLGDAYEQFF. The full variable domain, its missing parts supplied by reference TRBV28 and TRBJ2-1, is DVKVTQSSRYLVKRTGEKVFLECVQDMDHENMFWYRQDPGLGLRLIYFSYDVKMKEKGDIPEGYSVSREKKERFSLILESASTNQTSMYLCASSTLGDAYEQFFGPGTRLTVL.

The CDR3 coding sequence is TGTGCCAGCAGCTTGGACTTCGGTAGCACAGATACGCAGTATTTT. Amino acid sequence: CASSLDFGSTDTQYF. The gene calls are TRBV5-4 and TRBJ2-3, with unresolved D. This CDR3 is built from 15 residues. Per the germline V gene, CDR1 is SGHNT and CDR2 is YYREEE (reference sequence). V shed 0 bases and J shed 0 bases, with 8 bases lying between them.

The V gene is TRBV7-8, the J gene TRBJ2-3; 11 bases agree with TRBD2. Germline CDR1 SGHVS, CDR2 FQNEAQ. This CDR3 region has 17 residues. The trim removed 0 bases at V and 1 base at J, leaving 3 bases unmatched. The CDR3 region is CASSLALAGGGTDTQYF. The CDR3 DNA is TGTGCCAGCAGCTTAGCGTTAGCGGGGGGGGGCACAGATACGCAGTATTTT.

This chain links TRBV24-1 with TRBJ1-2, with D perhaps matching TRBD1 (5 bases). CDR1 is KGHDR and CDR2 is SFDVKD in the germline V gene. V lost 5 bases, J lost 5 bases, and 11 bases lay in between. This CDR3 spans 13 amino acids. CDR3 sequence (DNA): TGTGCCACCAGTGCCGTTGACAGTTATGGCTACACCTTC. Protein: CATSAVDSYGYTF.

V and J are TRBV5-4 and TRBJ2-2; no definite D call. Germline CDR1 SGHNT, CDR2 YYREEE (reference sequence). The CDR3 consists of 15 residues. Between the trimmed V and J ends, which lost 0 bases and 2 bases, there was a span of 8 bases. The CDR3 DNA is TGTGCCAGCAGCTTGGCTGGAGCTAACACCGGGGAGCTGTTTTTT. Translation: CASSLAGANTGELFF.